This TCR beta chain was sequenced for a study of shared clonotypes between healthy human individuals. TCRdb's table, derived via immunoSEQ multiplex PCR, lists solely in-frame clones and lacks some. This sample has about 450,000 clones, with roughly 83% found just once. Genomic DNA came from 100 million or so PBMCs in unsorted samples. This CDR3 has 14 amino acids. V lost 0 bases to trimming and J lost 4 bases, with 8 bases between them. In germline, CDR1 is LGHNA, CDR2 YSLEER. In the case of this clone: The antigen remains undetermined.

Findings and caveats of the study: Apart from blood, nothing was sampled; tissue repertoires likely differ. Investigators expected sequencing depth to affect clonotype sharing among donors. Few donors limited the genetic and exposure-history diversity represented.

The clonotype comes from a woman between 40 and 55 years old in good health. Some clones in this sample may be carry-over from other donors' samples. Input material: PBMCs. V and J are TRBV4-3 and TRBJ2-3; D is unclear. The CDR3 DNA follows: TGCGCCAGCAGCCAAGATAACTCCCCAGATACGCAGTATTTT. Translation gives CASSQDNSPDTQYF.